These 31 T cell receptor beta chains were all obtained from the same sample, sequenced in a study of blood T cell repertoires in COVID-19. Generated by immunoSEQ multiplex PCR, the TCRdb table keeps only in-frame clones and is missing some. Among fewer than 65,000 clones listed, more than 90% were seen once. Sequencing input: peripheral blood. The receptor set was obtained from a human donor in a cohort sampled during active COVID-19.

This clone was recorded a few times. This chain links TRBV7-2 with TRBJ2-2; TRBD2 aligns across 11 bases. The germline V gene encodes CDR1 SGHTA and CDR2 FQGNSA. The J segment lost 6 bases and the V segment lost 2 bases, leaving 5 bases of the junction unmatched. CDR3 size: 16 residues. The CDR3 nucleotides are TGTGCCAGCAGCTTAAGTAGCGGGAGGGCCTCCGGGGAGCTGTTTTTT. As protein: CASSLSSGRASGELFF.

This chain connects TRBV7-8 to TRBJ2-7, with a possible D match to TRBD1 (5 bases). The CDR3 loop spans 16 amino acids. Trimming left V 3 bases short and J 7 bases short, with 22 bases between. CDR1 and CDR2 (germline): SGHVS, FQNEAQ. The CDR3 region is CASSFLVAASKGEQYV. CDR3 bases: TGTGCCAGCAGCTTTCTCGTCGCGGCCAGTAAGGGGGAGCAGTACGTC.

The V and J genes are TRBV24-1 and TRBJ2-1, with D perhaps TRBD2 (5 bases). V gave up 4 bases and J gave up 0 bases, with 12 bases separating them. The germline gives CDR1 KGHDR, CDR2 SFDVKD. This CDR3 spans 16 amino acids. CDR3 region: CATSDAIGSSYNEQFF. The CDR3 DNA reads TGTGCCACCAGTGACGCGATTGGGAGCTCCTACAATGAGCAGTTCTTC.

The CDR3: CASSSSTGEETQYF. The CDR3 nucleotides read TGTGCCAGCAGCTCATCGACAGGGGAGGAGACCCAGTACTTC. The V gene is TRBV7-2, the J gene TRBJ2-5; TRBD1 aligns across 8 bases. CDR3 length: 14 amino acids. Trimming took 4 bases from V and 5 from J; bases not matched to a gene: 6. Germline CDR1 SGHTA, CDR2 FQGNSA.

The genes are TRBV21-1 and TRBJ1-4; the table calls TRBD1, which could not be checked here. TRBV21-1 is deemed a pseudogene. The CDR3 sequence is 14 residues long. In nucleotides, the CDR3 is TGTGCCAGCAGCACCAGGGGGCGCTTGGAAAAACTGTTTTTT. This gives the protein CASSTRGRLEKLFF.

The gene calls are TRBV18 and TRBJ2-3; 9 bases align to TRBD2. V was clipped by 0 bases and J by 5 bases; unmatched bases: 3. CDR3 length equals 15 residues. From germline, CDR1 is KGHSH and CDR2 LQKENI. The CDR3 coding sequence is TGTGCCAGCTCACCACCGGGACTAGCTTTAGATACGCAGTATTTT. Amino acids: CASSPPGLALDTQYF.

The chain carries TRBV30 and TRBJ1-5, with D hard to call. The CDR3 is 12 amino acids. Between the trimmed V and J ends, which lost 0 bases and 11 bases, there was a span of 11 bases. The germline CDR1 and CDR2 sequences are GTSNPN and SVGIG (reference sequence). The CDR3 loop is CAWSVRGKTQHF. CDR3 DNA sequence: TGTGCCTGGAGTGTTAGAGGGAAGACCCAGCATTTT.

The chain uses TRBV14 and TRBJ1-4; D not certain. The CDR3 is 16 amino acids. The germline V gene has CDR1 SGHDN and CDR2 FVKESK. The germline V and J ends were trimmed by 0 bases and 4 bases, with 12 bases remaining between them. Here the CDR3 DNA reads TGTGCCAGCAGCCAAGAGAGGCCCCCCGGTAATGAAAAACTGTTTTTT. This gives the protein CASSQERPPGNEKLFF.

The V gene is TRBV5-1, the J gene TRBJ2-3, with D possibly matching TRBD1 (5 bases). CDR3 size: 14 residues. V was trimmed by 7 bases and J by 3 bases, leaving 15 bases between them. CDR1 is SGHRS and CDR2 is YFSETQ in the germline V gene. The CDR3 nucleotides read TGCGCCAGCTCGGGCGTTAAGGGGACAGATACGCAGTATTTT. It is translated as CASSGVKGTDTQYF.

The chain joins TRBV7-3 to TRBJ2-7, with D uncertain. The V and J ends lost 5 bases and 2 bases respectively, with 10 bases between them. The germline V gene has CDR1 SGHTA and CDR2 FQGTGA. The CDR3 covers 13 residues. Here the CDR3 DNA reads TGTGCCAGCAGCCGTGACCGGGCCTACGAGCAGTACTTC. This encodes CASSRDRAYEQYF.

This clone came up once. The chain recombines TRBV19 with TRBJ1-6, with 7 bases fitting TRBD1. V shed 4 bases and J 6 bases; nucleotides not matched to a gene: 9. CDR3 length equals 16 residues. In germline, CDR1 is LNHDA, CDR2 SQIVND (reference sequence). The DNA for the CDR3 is TGTGCCAGTAGTAACCGGGACAGCCGATTTAATTCACCCCTCCACTTT. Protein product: CASSNRDSRFNSPLHF. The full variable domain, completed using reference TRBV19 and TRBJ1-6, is DGGITQSPKYLFRKEGQNVTLSCEQNLNHDAMYWYRQDPGQGLRLIYYSQIVNDFQKGDIAEGYSVSREKKESFPLTVTSAQKNPTAFYLCASSNRDSRFNSPLHFGNGTRLTVT.

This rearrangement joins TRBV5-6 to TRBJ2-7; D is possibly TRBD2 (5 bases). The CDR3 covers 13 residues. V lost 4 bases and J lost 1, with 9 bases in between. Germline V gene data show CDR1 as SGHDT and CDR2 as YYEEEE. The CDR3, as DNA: TGTGCCAGCAGCCGGACGGGATCCTACGAGCAGTACTTC. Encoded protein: CASSRTGSYEQYF.

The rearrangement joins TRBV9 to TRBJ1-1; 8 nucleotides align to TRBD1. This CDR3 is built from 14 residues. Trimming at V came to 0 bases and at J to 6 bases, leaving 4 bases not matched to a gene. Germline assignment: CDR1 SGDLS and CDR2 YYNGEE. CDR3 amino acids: CASSVGQGIPEAFF. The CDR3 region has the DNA TGTGCCAGCAGCGTAGGACAGGGGATCCCTGAAGCTTTCTTT.

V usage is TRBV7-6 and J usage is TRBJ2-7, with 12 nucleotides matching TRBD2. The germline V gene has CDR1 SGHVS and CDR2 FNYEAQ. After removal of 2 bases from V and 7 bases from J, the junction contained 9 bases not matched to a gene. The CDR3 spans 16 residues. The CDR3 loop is CASSLRLAGDLGEQYF. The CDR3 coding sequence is TGTGCCAGCAGCTTAAGACTAGCGGGAGACCTGGGTGAGCAGTACTTC.

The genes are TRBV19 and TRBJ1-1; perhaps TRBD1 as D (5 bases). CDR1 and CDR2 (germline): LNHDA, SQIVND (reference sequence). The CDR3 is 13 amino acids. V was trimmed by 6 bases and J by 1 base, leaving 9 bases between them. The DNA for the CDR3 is TGTGCCAGTAGACTCGACAGGAACACTGAAGCTTTCTTT. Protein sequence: CASRLDRNTEAFF.

CDR3 region: CATSGLGQSNGAFF. CDR3 in DNA: TGTGCCACCAGCGGACTCGGACAGAGTAACGGAGCTTTCTTT. The rearrangement joins TRBV15 to TRBJ1-1; tentative D call: TRBD1 (6 bases). Trimming removed 5 bases from V and 10 bases from J, with 20 bases in between. The CDR3 sequence is 14 residues long. Germline assignment: CDR1 LNHNV and CDR2 YYDKDF (reference sequence).

Here the CDR3 DNA reads TGTGCCAGCAGCCCGGGACAGAGGGTCAATCAGCCCCAGCATTTT. Translated, it gives CASSPGQRVNQPQHF. The chain carries TRBV5-8 and TRBJ1-5; 7 nucleotides line up with TRBD1. The CDR3 covers 15 residues. CDR1 and CDR2 (germline): SGHTS, YDEGEE. Unmatched junction bases numbered 7, after V lost 4 bases and J lost 3 bases.

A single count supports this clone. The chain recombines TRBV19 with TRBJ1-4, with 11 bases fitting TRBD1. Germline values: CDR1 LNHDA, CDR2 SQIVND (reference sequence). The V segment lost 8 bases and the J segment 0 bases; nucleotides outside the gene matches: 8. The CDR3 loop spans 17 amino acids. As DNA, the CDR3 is TGTGCCAGTGGAGGACAGGGGGCTGTACCAACTAATGAAAAACTGTTTTTT. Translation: CASGGQGAVPTNEKLFF.

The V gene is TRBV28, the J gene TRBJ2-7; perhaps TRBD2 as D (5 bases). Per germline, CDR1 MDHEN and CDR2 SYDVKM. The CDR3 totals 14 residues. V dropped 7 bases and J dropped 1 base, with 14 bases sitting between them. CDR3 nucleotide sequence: TGTGCCAGCAAAGTCGGGGTGGGATCCTACGAGCAGTACTTC. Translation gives CASKVGVGSYEQYF.

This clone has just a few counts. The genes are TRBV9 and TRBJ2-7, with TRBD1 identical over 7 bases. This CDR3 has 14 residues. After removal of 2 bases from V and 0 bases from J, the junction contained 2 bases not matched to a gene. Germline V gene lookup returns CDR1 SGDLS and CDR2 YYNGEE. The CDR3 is CASSVGTASYEQYF. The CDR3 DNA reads TGTGCCAGCAGCGTCGGGACAGCCTCCTACGAGCAGTACTTC.

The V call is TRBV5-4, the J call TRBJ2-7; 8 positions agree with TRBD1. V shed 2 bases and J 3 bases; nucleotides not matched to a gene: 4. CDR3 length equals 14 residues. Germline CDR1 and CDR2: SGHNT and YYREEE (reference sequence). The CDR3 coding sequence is TGTGCCAGCAGCTTAAGACAGGGGAACTACGAGCAGTACTTC. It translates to CASSLRQGNYEQYF.

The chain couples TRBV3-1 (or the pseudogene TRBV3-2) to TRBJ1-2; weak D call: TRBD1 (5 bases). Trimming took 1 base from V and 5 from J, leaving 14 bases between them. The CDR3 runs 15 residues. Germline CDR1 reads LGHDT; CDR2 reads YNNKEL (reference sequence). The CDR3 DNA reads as TGTGCCAGCAGCCAAGCTGGGGGTGCGGGGTATGGCTACACCTTC. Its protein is CASSQAGGAGYGYTF.

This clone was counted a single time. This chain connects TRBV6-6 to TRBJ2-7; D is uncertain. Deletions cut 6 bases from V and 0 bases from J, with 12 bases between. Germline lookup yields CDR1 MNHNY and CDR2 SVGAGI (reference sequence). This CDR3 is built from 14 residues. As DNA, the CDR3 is TGTGCCAGCAGCATGAGCCGTAGCTCCTACGAGCAGTACGTC. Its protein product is CASSMSRSSYEQYV.

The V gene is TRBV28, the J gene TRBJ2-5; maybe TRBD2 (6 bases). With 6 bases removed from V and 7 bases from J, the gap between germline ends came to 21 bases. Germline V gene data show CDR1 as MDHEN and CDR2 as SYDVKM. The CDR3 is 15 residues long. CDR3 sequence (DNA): TGTGCCAGCAGCCCGGGACTCCCCGCGAGGGGGACCCAGTACTTC. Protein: CASSPGLPARGTQYF. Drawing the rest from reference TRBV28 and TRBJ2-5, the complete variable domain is DVKVTQSSRYLVKRTGEKVFLECVQDMDHENMFWYRQDPGLGLRLIYFSYDVKMKEKGDIPEGYSVSREKKERFSLILESASTNQTSMYLCASSPGLPARGTQYFGPGTRLLVL.

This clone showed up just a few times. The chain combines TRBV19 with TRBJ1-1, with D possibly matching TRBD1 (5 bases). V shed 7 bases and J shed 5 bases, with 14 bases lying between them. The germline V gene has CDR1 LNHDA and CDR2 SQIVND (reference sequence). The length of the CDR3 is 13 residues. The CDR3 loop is CASIRREGTEAFF. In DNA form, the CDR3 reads TGTGCCAGTATTCGCAGGGAGGGGACTGAAGCTTTCTTT.

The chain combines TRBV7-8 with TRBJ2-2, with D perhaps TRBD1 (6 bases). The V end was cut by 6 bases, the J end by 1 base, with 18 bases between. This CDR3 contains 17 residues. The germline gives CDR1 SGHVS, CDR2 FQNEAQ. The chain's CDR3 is CASSRKGDKVNTGELFF. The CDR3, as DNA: TGTGCCAGCAGTCGAAAGGGGGACAAGGTGAACACCGGGGAGCTGTTTTTT.

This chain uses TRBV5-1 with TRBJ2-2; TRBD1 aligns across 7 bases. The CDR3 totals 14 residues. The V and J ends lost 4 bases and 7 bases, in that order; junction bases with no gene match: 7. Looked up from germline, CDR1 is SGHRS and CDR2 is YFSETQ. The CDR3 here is CASSPLTGYGELFF. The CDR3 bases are TGCGCCAGCAGCCCGTTGACAGGGTACGGGGAGCTGTTTTTT.

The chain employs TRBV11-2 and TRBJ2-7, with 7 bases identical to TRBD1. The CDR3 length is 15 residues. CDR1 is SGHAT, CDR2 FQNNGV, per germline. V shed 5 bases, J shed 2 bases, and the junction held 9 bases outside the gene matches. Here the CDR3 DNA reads TGTGCCAGCAGCCGGACAGGAGATGCTGCCTACGAGCAGTACTTC. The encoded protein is CASSRTGDAAYEQYF.

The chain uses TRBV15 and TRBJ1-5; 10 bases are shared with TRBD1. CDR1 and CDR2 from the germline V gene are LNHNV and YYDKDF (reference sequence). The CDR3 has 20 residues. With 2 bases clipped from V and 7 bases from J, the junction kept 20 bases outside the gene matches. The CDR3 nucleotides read TGTGCCACCAGCAGATTGGGACCGGGGTCGGGACAGGGGCAATTCCAGCCCCAGCATTTT. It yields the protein CATSRLGPGSGQGQFQPQHF. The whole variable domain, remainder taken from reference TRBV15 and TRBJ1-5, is DAMVIQNPRYQVTQFGKPVTLSCSQTLNHNVMYWYQQKSSQAPKLLFHYYDKDFNNEADTPDNFQSRRPNTSFCFLDIRSPGLGDTAMYLCATSRLGPGSGQGQFQPQHFGDGTRLSIL.

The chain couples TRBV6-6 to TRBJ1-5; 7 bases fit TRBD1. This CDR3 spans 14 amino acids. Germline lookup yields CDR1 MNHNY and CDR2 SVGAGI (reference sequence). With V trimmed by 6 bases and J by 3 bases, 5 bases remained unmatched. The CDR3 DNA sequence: TGTGCCAGCAGGGAAGGGACAGTCAATCAGCCCCAGCATTTT. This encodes CASREGTVNQPQHF.

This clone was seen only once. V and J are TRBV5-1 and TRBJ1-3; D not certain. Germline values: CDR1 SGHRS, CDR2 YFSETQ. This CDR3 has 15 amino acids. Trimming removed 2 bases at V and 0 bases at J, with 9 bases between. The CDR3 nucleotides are TGCGCCAGCAGCTTATCCACAGTCTCTGGAAACACCATATATTTT. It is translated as CASSLSTVSGNTIYF. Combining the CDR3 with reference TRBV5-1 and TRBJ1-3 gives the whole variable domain KAGVTQTPRYLIKTRGQQVTLSCSPISGHRSVSWYQQTPGQGLQFLFEYFSETQRNKGNFPGRFSGRQFSNSRSEMNVSTLELGDSALYLCASSLSTVSGNTIYFGEGSWLTVV.